Below are 28 T cell receptor beta chains sequenced from a single sample in a study of blood T cell repertoires in COVID-19. Produced via immunoSEQ multiplex PCR; TCRdb's table is partial and in-frame only. In the table there are 350,000 to 400,000 clones, roughly 90% of which are singletons. The sample was PBMCs or T cells enriched from blood (not recorded which). Receptors were obtained from a woman aged 25 to 39 who had recovered from COVID-19.

V gene TRBV5-6 combines with J gene TRBJ1-5, with D possibly matching TRBD1 (6 bases). Trimming removed 3 bases at V and 6 bases at J, with 7 bases between. CDR1 is SGHDT, CDR2 YYEEEE, per germline. The CDR3 is 12 residues long. The CDR3 sequence is CASSSGVQPQHF. As DNA, the CDR3 is TGTGCCAGCAGCTCAGGGGTTCAGCCCCAGCATTTT. Based on the CDR3 plus reference TRBV5-6 and TRBJ1-5, the full variable domain is DAGVTQSPTHLIKTRGQQVTLRCSPKSGHDTVSWYQQALGQGPQFIFQYYEEEERQRGNFPDRFSGHQFPNYSSELNVNALLLGDSALYLCASSSGVQPQHFGDGTRLSIL.

The chain uses TRBV12-3 or TRBV12-4 and TRBJ2-7; 7 nucleotides agree with TRBD2. The CDR3 has 13 amino acids. Trimming at V came to 6 bases and at J to 5 bases, leaving 7 bases not matched to a gene. This chain's CDR3 is CASRAGGYNEQYF. The CDR3 nucleotides read TGTGCCAGCAGGGCCGGGGGGTATAACGAGCAGTACTTC.

The V and J genes are TRBV28 and TRBJ2-1; 10 bases map to TRBD2. The CDR3 contains 23 residues. Germline V gene lookup returns CDR1 MDHEN and CDR2 SYDVKM. After removal of 3 bases from V and 0 bases from J, the junction contained 23 bases not matched to a gene. CDR3 in DNA: TGTGCCAGCAGTTTCCTACTGGGAGGTAGGGGTCTAGCGGGAGTTTCCTCCTACAATGAGCAGTTCTTC. Residues: CASSFLLGGRGLAGVSSYNEQFF. The whole variable domain, filled in from reference TRBV28 and TRBJ2-1, reads DVKVTQSSRYLVKRTGEKVFLECVQDMDHENMFWYRQDPGLGLRLIYFSYDVKMKEKGDIPEGYSVSREKKERFSLILESASTNQTSMYLCASSFLLGGRGLAGVSSYNEQFFGPGTRLTVL.

The rearrangement uses TRBV5-4 and TRBJ2-1; tentatively, D is TRBD1 (7 bases). Germline lookup yields CDR1 SGHNT and CDR2 YYREEE (reference sequence). This CDR3 has 16 amino acids. V gave up 6 bases and J gave up 5 bases, with 21 bases separating them. The CDR3: CASTPRGDTYDNEQFF. The CDR3 DNA reads TGTGCCAGCACCCCCAGGGGGGACACGTACGACAATGAGCAGTTCTTC.

The rearrangement uses TRBV5-1 and TRBJ2-1, with 8 nucleotides matching TRBD2. The CDR3 extends over 16 amino acids. Germline V lookup: CDR1 SGHRS, CDR2 YFSETQ. Unmatched junction bases numbered 9, after V lost 4 bases and J lost 3 bases. CDR3 loop: CASSPDSGSHYNEQFF. DNA of the CDR3: TGCGCCAGCAGCCCCGACAGCGGGAGTCACTACAATGAGCAGTTCTTC.

The gene calls are TRBV7-3 and TRBJ2-7, with D perhaps matching TRBD2 (6 bases). The germline gives CDR1 SGHTA, CDR2 FQGTGA. V was shortened by 5 bases and J by 4 bases, with 15 bases between the two germline ends. The CDR3 spans 14 residues. The chain's CDR3 is CASSTTGTSYEQYF. CDR3 coding DNA: TGTGCCAGCAGCACGACCGGGACTTCATACGAGCAGTACTTC.

The chain uses TRBV6-2 or TRBV6-3 and TRBJ2-2, with D unresolved. In germline, CDR1 is MNHEY, CDR2 SVGEGT. The CDR3 length is 13 residues. V was pared by 5 bases and J by 7 bases, with 11 bases between. The CDR3 reads CASSLELYGELFF. DNA of the CDR3: TGTGCCAGCAGTCTCGAACTGTACGGGGAGCTGTTTTTT.

The rearrangement links TRBV7-8 to TRBJ2-5; D perhaps matches TRBD2 (6 bases). Germline V CDR1 and CDR2: SGHVS, FQNEAQ. CDR3 length: 14 amino acids. Trimming took 2 bases from V and 1 from J, leaving 8 bases between them. CDR3 amino acids: CASSLRGTQETQYF. In DNA, the CDR3 is TGTGCCAGCAGCTTACGGGGGACCCAAGAGACCCAGTACTTC.

V and J are TRBV7-9 and TRBJ2-7; 9 nucleotides align to TRBD1. CDR3 length: 14 amino acids. V lost 1 base and J lost 5; bases outside the gene matches: 3. Germline CDR1 SEHNR, CDR2 FQNEAQ (reference sequence). The CDR3 DNA follows: TGTGCCAGCAGCTTAGATCGGACAGGGGACGAGCAGTACTTC. This encodes CASSLDRTGDEQYF.

The chain employs TRBV30 and TRBJ2-3; 7 positions match TRBD2. The CDR3 contains 15 residues. With 3 bases clipped from V and 6 bases from J, the junction kept 12 bases outside the gene matches. Germline CDR1 and CDR2: GTSNPN and SVGIG (reference sequence). CDR3 region: CAWRTGTTFRDTQYF. The CDR3 DNA sequence: TGTGCCTGGAGAACCGGGACTACGTTTAGGGATACGCAGTATTTT.

The J gene is TRBJ1-2, the V gene TRBV19; D is ambiguous. CDR1 and CDR2 from the germline V gene are LNHDA and SQIVND (reference sequence). V was shortened by 5 bases and J by 1 base, with 8 bases between the two germline ends. The CDR3 contains 13 residues. Here the CDR3 reads CASSPQSNYGYTF. The DNA of the CDR3 is TGTGCCAGTAGTCCACAGAGTAACTATGGCTACACCTTC.

The chain links TRBV27 to TRBJ2-1; weak D call: TRBD2 (5 bases). The CDR3 spans 15 residues. Between the trimmed V and J ends, which lost 0 bases and 7 bases, there was a span of 13 bases. Germline assignment: CDR1 MNHEY and CDR2 SMNVEV (reference sequence). The CDR3 DNA follows: TGTGCCAGCAGTTTATCCCTGGTGACGGGGAATGAGCAGTTCTTC. This gives the protein CASSLSLVTGNEQFF.

The CDR3 DNA follows: TGTGCCAGTAGTTTATGGGAACAGGGAACAGATACGCAGTATTTT. Amino acid sequence: CASSLWEQGTDTQYF. The rearrangement links TRBV19 to TRBJ2-3; D may be TRBD1 (6 bases). V was clipped by 5 bases and J by 3 bases, with 15 bases between them. Germline CDR1 reads LNHDA; CDR2 reads SQIVND (reference sequence). CDR3 length: 15 amino acids.

The chain combines TRBV12-3 or TRBV12-4 with TRBJ1-1; perhaps TRBD1 as D (6 bases). This CDR3 is built from 13 residues. V was clipped by 7 bases and J by 5 bases, with 14 bases between them. CDR3 DNA sequence: TGTGCCAGCAACCTTAAGGGGGATACTGAAGCTTTCTTT. Translated: CASNLKGDTEAFF.

This chain links TRBV4-1 with TRBJ2-2; a weak D match, TRBD2 (6 bases). This CDR3 has 14 residues. V lost 2 bases to trimming and J lost 4 bases, with 8 bases between them. The germline V gene encodes CDR1 MGHRA and CDR2 YSYEKL. CDR3 sequence: CASSQPGVTGELFF. The DNA for the CDR3 is TGCGCCAGCAGCCAACCGGGAGTCACCGGGGAGCTGTTTTTT.

The chain carries TRBV30 and TRBJ1-2; possibly TRBD1 for D (5 bases). V was cut by 1 base and J by 0 bases, with 6 bases left in between. CDR3 length: 13 amino acids. Germline loops: CDR1 GTSNPN, CDR2 SVGIG (reference sequence). CDR3 residues: CAWSGTTNYGYTF. The CDR3 coding sequence is TGTGCCTGGAGTGGGACAACTAACTATGGCTACACCTTC.

This chain links TRBV29-1 with TRBJ1-4; D remains unclear. Germline assignment: CDR1 SQVTM and CDR2 ANQGSEA. Deletions cut 4 bases from V and 5 bases from J, with 8 bases between. The CDR3 contains 12 residues. CDR3 DNA: TGCAGCGTTGCCTTCGCGAATGAAAAACTGTTTTTT. It specifies CSVAFANEKLFF.

V gene TRBV6-5 combines with J gene TRBJ1-5; tentatively, D is TRBD1 (5 bases). V was shortened by 6 bases and J by 8 bases, with 14 bases between the two germline ends. The CDR3 runs to 13 residues. Germline values: CDR1 MNHEY, CDR2 SVGAGI. DNA of the CDR3: TGTGCCAGCAGCAACCCGCCAGGGAAGCCCCAGCATTTT. Translating gives CASSNPPGKPQHF.

The chain uses TRBV7-2 and TRBJ1-2; TRBD1 is a possible D gene (5 bases). V gave up 2 bases and J gave up 9 bases, with 13 bases separating them. CDR1 is SGHTA and CDR2 is FQGNSA in the germline V gene. The CDR3 consists of 13 residues. Here the CDR3 reads CASSLWGVSSYTF. The CDR3 region has the DNA TGTGCCAGCAGCTTATGGGGGGTCTCAAGCTACACCTTC.

V and J are TRBV30 and TRBJ1-2; TRBD1 matches 8 bases. After removal of 3 bases from V and 3 bases from J, the junction contained 6 bases not matched to a gene. The CDR3 is made up of 14 amino acids. The germline V gene has CDR1 GTSNPN and CDR2 SVGIG (reference sequence). CDR3 region: CAWSERTGYYGYTF. The CDR3 coding sequence is TGTGCCTGGAGCGAAAGGACAGGGTACTATGGCTACACCTTC. Combining the CDR3 with reference TRBV30 and TRBJ1-2 gives the whole variable domain SQTIHQWPATLVQPVGSPLSLECTVEGTSNPNLYWYRQAAGRGLQLLFYSVGIGQISSEVPQNLSASRPQDRQFILSSKKLLLSDSGFYLCAWSERTGYYGYTFGSGTRLTVV.

The genes are TRBV4-2 and TRBJ1-2, with D perhaps matching TRBD1 (5 bases). The CDR3 is made up of 19 amino acids. V lost 3 bases to trimming and J lost 0 bases, with 23 bases between them. Per germline, CDR1 LGHNA and CDR2 YNFKEQ. The CDR3 spells CASSQIPGTAGKTNYGYTF. CDR3 sequence (DNA): TGTGCCAGCAGCCAGATCCCCGGGACTGCCGGCAAGACTAACTATGGCTACACCTTC.

Here the CDR3 reads CASSPVDGDTIYF. The DNA of the CDR3 is TGTGCCAGCAGCCCCGTCGACGGGGACACCATATATTTT. The chain is built from TRBV7-3 and TRBJ1-3; D is unclear. V lost 5 bases, J lost 8 bases, and 13 bases lay in between. Germline CDR1 reads SGHTA; CDR2 reads FQGTGA. The CDR3 covers 13 residues.

The chain combines TRBV20-1 with TRBJ1-2, with TRBD1 matching over 8 bases. Trimming took 3 bases from V and 1 from J; bases not matched to a gene: 7. The germline gives CDR1 DFQATT, CDR2 SNEGSKA (reference sequence). The CDR3 length is 15 residues. In nucleotides, the CDR3 is TGCAGTGCTAGTAACAGGGGGAAGAGTAACTATGGCTACACCTTC. Translation gives CSASNRGKSNYGYTF.

The chain links TRBV5-6 to TRBJ2-7, with TRBD2 as a possible D gene (5 bases). CDR3 size: 13 residues. Germline lookup yields CDR1 SGHDT and CDR2 YYEEEE. The V end lost 7 bases, the J end lost 3 bases, and 14 bases lay between the germline ends. CDR3 in DNA: TGTGCCAGCCGGGCGGGTCCCAGCTACGAGCAGTACTTC. Its protein product is CASRAGPSYEQYF.

The chain links TRBV19 to TRBJ1-2; no reliable D call. Germline V gene sequence: CDR1 LNHDA, CDR2 SQIVND (reference sequence). Trimming shortened V by 6 bases and J by 4 bases, and 9 bases separated the two germline ends. The CDR3 length is 12 residues. The CDR3 region has the DNA TGTGCCAGTAGGACATACAGCTATGGCTACACCTTC. This codes for CASRTYSYGYTF.

The V and J genes are TRBV4-1 and TRBJ1-2, with D unresolved. Trimming removed 1 base from V and 4 bases from J, with 10 bases in between. The CDR3 is 14 amino acids. Germline CDR1 reads MGHRA; CDR2 reads YSYEKL. CDR3 coding DNA: TGCGCCAGCAGCCAAGGGGAGAACTTCTATGGCTACACCTTC. Protein: CASSQGENFYGYTF.

In DNA form, the CDR3 reads TGCAGCGTTTGGACTAGCGGGAGTACTAATGAGCAGTTCTTC. It specifies CSVWTSGSTNEQFF. The rearrangement joins TRBV29-1 to TRBJ2-1, with 13 nucleotides matching TRBD2. Germline loops: CDR1 SQVTM, CDR2 ANQGSEA. With V trimmed by 5 bases and J by 7 bases, 5 bases remained unmatched. The CDR3 consists of 14 residues.

The J gene is TRBJ2-1, the V gene TRBV12-3 or TRBV12-4; 11 nucleotides align to TRBD1. V was pared by 6 bases and J by 14 bases, with 9 bases of the junction left unmatched. The CDR3 has 13 amino acids. This chain's CDR3 is CASSKDGTGGKFF. CDR3 in DNA: TGTGCCAGCAGCAAAGATGGGACAGGGGGAAAGTTCTTC.